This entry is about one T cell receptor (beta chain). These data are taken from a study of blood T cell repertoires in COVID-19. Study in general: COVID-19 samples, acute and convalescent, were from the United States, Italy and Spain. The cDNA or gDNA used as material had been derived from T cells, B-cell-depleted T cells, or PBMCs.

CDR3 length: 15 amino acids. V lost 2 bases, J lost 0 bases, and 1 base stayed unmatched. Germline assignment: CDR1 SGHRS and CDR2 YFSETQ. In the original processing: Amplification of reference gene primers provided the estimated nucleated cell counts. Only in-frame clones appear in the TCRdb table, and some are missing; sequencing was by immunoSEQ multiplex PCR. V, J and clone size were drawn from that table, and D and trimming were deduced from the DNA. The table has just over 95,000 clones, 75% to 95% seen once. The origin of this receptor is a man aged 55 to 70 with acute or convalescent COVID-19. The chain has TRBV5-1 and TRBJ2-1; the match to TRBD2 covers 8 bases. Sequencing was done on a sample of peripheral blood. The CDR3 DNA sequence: TGCGCCAGCAGCTTTAGCGGGAACTCCTACAATGAGCAGTTCTTC. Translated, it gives CASSFSGNSYNEQFF. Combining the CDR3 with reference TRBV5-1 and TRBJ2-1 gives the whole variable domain KAGVTQTPRYLIKTRGQQVTLSCSPISGHRSVSWYQQTPGQGLQFLFEYFSETQRNKGNFPGRFSGRQFSNSRSEMNVSTLELGDSALYLCASSFSGNSYNEQFFGPGTRLTVL.